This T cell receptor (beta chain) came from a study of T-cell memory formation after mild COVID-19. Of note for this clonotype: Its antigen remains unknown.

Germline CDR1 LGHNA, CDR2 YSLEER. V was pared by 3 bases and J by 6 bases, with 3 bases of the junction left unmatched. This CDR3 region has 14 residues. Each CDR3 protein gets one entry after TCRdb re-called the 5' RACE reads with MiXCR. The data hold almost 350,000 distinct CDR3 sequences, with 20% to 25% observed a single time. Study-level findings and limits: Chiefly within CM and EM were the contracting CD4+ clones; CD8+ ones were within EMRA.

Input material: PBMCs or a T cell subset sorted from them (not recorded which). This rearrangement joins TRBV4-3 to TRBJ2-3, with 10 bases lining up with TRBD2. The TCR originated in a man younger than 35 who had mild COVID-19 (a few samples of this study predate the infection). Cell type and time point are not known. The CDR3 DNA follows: TGCGCCAGCAGCCACGGACTAGCGGTCGATACGCAGTATTTT. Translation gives CASSHGLAVDTQYF.